Shown below are 13 T cell receptor beta chains from a single sample sequenced in a study of T cell responses to AZD1222 COVID-19 vaccine. Only in-frame clones appear in the TCRdb table, and some are missing; sequencing was by immunoSEQ multiplex PCR. The table includes some 150,000 clones, 89% detected once. This material consisted of peripheral blood, taken on day 0 of AZD1222 vaccination. These receptors were taken from an adult in good health.

The rearrangement joins TRBV5-1 to TRBJ2-1; 9 positions agree with TRBD2. CDR3 size: 15 residues. Per the germline V gene, CDR1 is SGHRS and CDR2 is YFSETQ. V shed 4 bases, J shed 7 bases, and the junction held 9 bases outside the gene matches. The CDR3 region is CASSHSGSARNEQFF. The CDR3 DNA reads TGCGCCAGCAGCCATAGCGGGAGCGCTCGGAATGAGCAGTTCTTC.

V is TRBV18 and J is TRBJ1-1; no definite D call. The germline V gene encodes CDR1 KGHSH and CDR2 LQKENI. This CDR3 region has 12 residues. Trimming pared 6 bases from V and 1 base from J, leaving 6 bases between. The CDR3: CASSLGNTEAFF. Here the CDR3 DNA reads TGTGCCAGCTCTCTCGGGAACACTGAAGCTTTCTTT. The complete variable domain, with remaining parts taken from reference TRBV18 and TRBJ1-1, reads NAGVMQNPRHLVRRRGQEARLRCSPMKGHSHVYWYRQLPEEGLKFMVYLQKENIIDESGMPKERFSAEFPKEGPSILRIQQVVRGDSAAYFCASSLGNTEAFFGQGTRLTVV.

This clone was observed a handful of times. V is TRBV6-2 or TRBV6-3 and J is TRBJ1-2; 12 positions match TRBD1. The CDR3 extends over 17 amino acids. The germline V gene has CDR1 MNHEY and CDR2 SVGEGT. V lost 6 bases and J lost 4; bases outside the gene matches: 12. CDR3 residues: CASSSPGTGGRIYGYTF. CDR3 in DNA: TGTGCCAGCAGCTCCCCCGGGACAGGGGGCAGGATCTATGGCTACACCTTC.

The V and J genes are TRBV6-2 or TRBV6-3 and TRBJ1-5; D call uncertain. The germline V and J ends were trimmed by 7 bases and 3 bases, with 16 bases remaining between them. Germline-derived CDR1 and CDR2 are MNHEY and SVGEGT. This CDR3 has 15 amino acids. CDR3 nucleotides: TGTGCCAGCAACCCCTGGGCGGGCCCCAATCAGCCCCAGCATTTT. The encoded protein is CASNPWAGPNQPQHF.

This clone was found once. V gene TRBV4-2 combines with J gene TRBJ2-4; 12 bases are a match to TRBD1. The CDR3 is made up of 17 amino acids. Germline CDR1 and CDR2: LGHNA and YNFKEQ. V shed 3 bases and J 8 bases; nucleotides not matched to a gene: 11. Here the CDR3 DNA reads TGTGCCAGCAGCCAGAGACAGGGACAGGGGGCCTCAGACATTCAGTACTTC. It yields the protein CASSQRQGQGASDIQYF.

The V and J genes are TRBV5-4 and TRBJ1-1; D remains unclear. The CDR3 is 15 amino acids. Germline V gene data show CDR1 as SGHNT and CDR2 as YYREEE (reference sequence). Trimming took off 1 base at V and 0 bases at J, with 10 bases between the two ends. The CDR3 DNA is TGTGCCAGCAGCTTGACAGCGGTCGTGAACACTGAAGCTTTCTTT. It specifies CASSLTAVVNTEAFF.

This chain joins TRBV3-1 (or the pseudogene TRBV3-2) and TRBJ2-1; D is possibly TRBD2 (6 bases). Per germline, CDR1 LGHDT and CDR2 YNNKEL (reference sequence). The V gene lost 2 bases and the J gene lost 1 base, with 21 bases spanning the gap. This CDR3 spans 19 amino acids. The CDR3 sequence is CASSQRLYRERSSYNEQFF. The CDR3, as DNA: TGTGCCAGCAGCCAACGTCTTTATCGGGAGCGATCTTCCTACAATGAGCAGTTCTTC.

The gene calls are TRBV9 and TRBJ1-3; maybe TRBD1 (5 bases). Germline V gives CDR1 SGDLS, CDR2 YYNGEE. Trimming took 3 bases from V and 0 from J, leaving 13 bases between them. The CDR3 length is 16 residues. In DNA, the CDR3 is TGTGCCAGCAGCGATTATAAGGGGACCTCTGGAAACACCATATATTTT. This gives the protein CASSDYKGTSGNTIYF.

The rearrangement links TRBV29-1 to TRBJ1-1, with D possibly matching TRBD1 (5 bases). CDR3 length equals 15 residues. Trimming pared 3 bases from V and 1 base from J, leaving 15 bases between. Germline V gene data show CDR1 as SQVTM and CDR2 as ANQGSEA. The CDR3 nucleotides are TGCAGCGTTGAGAACATCCGGGGGACGAACACTGAAGCTTTCTTT. Protein sequence: CSVENIRGTNTEAFF.

CDR3 amino acids: CASKGNRGGGYTF. The CDR3 DNA sequence: TGTGCCAGCAAGGGAAATCGAGGGGGTGGCTACACCTTC. The chain couples TRBV2 to TRBJ1-2; possible D gene TRBD1, 6 bases. The V and J ends lost 7 bases and 7 bases respectively, with 16 bases between them. Germline V gene lookup returns CDR1 SNHLY and CDR2 FYNNEI. The CDR3 has 13 amino acids.

This clone showed up just once. The gene calls are TRBV29-1 and TRBJ2-7, with D perhaps assigned TRBD1 or TRBD2 (5 bases each). CDR3 size: 12 residues. With 6 bases removed from V and 3 bases from J, the gap between germline ends came to 12 bases. CDR1 is SQVTM, CDR2 ANQGSEA, per germline. CDR3 DNA sequence: TGCAGCGTGGGGGAAGCGAACTACGAGCAGTACTTC. As protein: CSVGEANYEQYF.

This chain connects TRBV6-5 to TRBJ1-2; no clear D. This CDR3 is 13 amino acids long. Trimming stripped 6 bases from V and 4 bases from J, with 12 bases between. Germline V gene sequence: CDR1 MNHEY, CDR2 SVGAGI. The CDR3 here is CASSYTDFYGYTF. The CDR3 bases are TGTGCCAGCAGCTACACAGACTTCTATGGCTACACCTTC.

CDR3 sequence (DNA): TGTGCCAGCAGCCAAGGGGGAGGAGGAAAAACCGGGGAGCTGTTTTTT. As protein: CASSQGGGGKTGELFF. The chain recombines TRBV4-2 with TRBJ2-2; weak D call: TRBD2 (6 bases). The CDR3 is 16 residues long. Trimming pared 1 base from V and 5 bases from J, leaving 14 bases between. The germline CDR1 and CDR2 sequences are LGHNA and YNFKEQ.